This T cell receptor beta chain derives from a study of T cell repertoires in cytomegalovirus infection. Study information: A matching HLA type, together with CMV infection, was signaled by public TCR beta signatures.

A single record per CDR3 protein comes from TCRdb applying MiXCR to the reads. The table has approximately 140,000 distinct CDR3 sequences, 6.5% seen once. Study results and limitations: Ex vivo responses were dominated by HLA-C-restricted CMV-specific TCR beta clonotypes. Of the TCR beta families, the public ones yielded a cumulative frequency that identified carriers of CMV plus the relevant HLA.

The CDR3 is made up of 15 amino acids. Germline V lookup: CDR1 SGHTA, CDR2 FQGNSA. The trim removed 5 bases at V and 1 base at J, leaving 5 bases unmatched. This clonotype was seen at least ten times. Its matching antigen is unknown. This chain uses TRBV7-2 with TRBJ2-1, with TRBD1 matching 7 bases. The sequence came from a human donor in good health (CMV status not recorded). Some clones in this sample may be carry-over from other donors' samples. The sequencing input was PBMCs. In DNA form, the CDR3 reads TGTGCCAGCAGCGCTGGGACAGCTTCCTACAATGAGCAGTTCTTC. It codes for CASSAGTASYNEQFF. Full variable domain (missing parts from reference TRBV7-2 and TRBJ2-1): GAGVSQSPSNKVTEKGKDVELRCDPISGHTALYWYRQSLGQGLEFLIYFQGNSAPDKSGLPSDRFSAERTGGSVSTLTIQRTQQEDSAVYLCASSAGTASYNEQFFGPGTRLTVL.